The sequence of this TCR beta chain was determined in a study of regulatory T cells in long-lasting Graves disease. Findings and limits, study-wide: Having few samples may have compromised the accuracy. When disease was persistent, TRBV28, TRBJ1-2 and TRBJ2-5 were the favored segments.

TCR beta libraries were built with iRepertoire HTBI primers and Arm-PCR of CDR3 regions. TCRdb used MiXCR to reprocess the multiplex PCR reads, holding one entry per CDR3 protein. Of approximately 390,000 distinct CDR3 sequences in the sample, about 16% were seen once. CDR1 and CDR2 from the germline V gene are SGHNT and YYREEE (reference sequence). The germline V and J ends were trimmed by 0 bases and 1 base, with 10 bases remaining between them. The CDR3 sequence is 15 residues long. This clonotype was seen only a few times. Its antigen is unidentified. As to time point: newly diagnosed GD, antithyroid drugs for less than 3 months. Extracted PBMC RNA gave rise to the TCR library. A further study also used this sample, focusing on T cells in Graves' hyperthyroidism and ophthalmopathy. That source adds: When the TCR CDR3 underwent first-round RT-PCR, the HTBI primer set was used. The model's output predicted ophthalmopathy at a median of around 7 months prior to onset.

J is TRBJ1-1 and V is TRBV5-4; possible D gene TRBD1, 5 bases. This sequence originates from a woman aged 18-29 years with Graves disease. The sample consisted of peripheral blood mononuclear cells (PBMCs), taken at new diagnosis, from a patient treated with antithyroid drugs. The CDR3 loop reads CASSLVTGANTEAFF. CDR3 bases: TGTGCCAGCAGCTTGGTTACAGGAGCGAACACTGAAGCTTTCTTT.